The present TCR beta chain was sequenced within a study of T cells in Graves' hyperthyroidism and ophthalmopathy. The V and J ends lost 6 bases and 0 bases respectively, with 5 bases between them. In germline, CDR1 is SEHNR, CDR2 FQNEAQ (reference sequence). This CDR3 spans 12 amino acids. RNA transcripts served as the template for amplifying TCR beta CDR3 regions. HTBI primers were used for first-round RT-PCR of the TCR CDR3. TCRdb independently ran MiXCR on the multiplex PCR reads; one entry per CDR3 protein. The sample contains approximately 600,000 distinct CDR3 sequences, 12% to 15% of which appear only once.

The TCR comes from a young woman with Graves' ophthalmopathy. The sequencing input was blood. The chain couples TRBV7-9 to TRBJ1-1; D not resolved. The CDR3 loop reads CASSKVNTEAFF. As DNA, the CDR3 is TGTGCCAGCAGTAAGGTGAACACTGAAGCTTTCTTT.